These 20 T cell receptor beta chains were all obtained from the same sample, sequenced in a study of blood T cell repertoires in COVID-19. Data came from immunoSEQ multiplex PCR; TCRdb stores just in-frame clones and leaves some out. This sample has about 400,000 clones; around 92% occur once, and the top ten carry more than 1%. The sample taken for sequencing was peripheral blood. These receptors were collected from a man in his forties with acute or convalescent COVID-19.

This clone occurred once. This chain uses TRBV10-1 with TRBJ1-1; D is unresolved. Germline CDR1 and CDR2: WNHNN and SYGVQD (reference sequence). The CDR3 is 14 residues long. V was pared by 5 bases and J by 1 base, with 11 bases between. The CDR3 nucleotides are TGCGCCAGCAGTCGGGCGGGAGAGAACACTGAAGCTTTCTTT. Translating it yields CASSRAGENTEAFF.

V is TRBV9 and J is TRBJ1-1; possible D gene TRBD1, 6 bases. Deletions cut 3 bases from V and 11 bases from J, with 17 bases between. The germline V gene has CDR1 SGDLS and CDR2 YYNGEE. The CDR3 runs 13 residues. The CDR3 DNA reads TGTGCCAGCAGCGAGGGGGATCAGGGAGACGCTTTCTTT. Its translation: CASSEGDQGDAFF.

This clone was recorded once. The CDR3 sequence: CASSPPLGQRFF. In DNA form, the CDR3 reads TGTGCCAGCAGTCCCCCCCTGGGGCAGCGGTTCTTC. This sequence joins TRBV12-3 or TRBV12-4 and TRBJ2-1, with D possibly being TRBD1 (5 bases). This CDR3 spans 12 amino acids. V lost 5 bases and J lost 15, with 17 bases in between.

The chain carries TRBV6-6 and TRBJ2-1; tentatively, D is TRBD1 (6 bases). The germline CDR1 and CDR2 sequences are MNHNY and SVGAGI (reference sequence). The germline V and J ends were trimmed by 0 bases and 10 bases, with 16 bases remaining between them. The CDR3 has 15 amino acids. The CDR3 nucleotides read TGTGCCAGCAGTTACTCGACGCAGGGGTTTGAAGAGCAGTTCTTC. This encodes CASSYSTQGFEEQFF.

The V call is TRBV6-5, the J call TRBJ2-5; 8 bases line up with TRBD1. The CDR3 sequence is 15 residues long. The germline V gene has CDR1 MNHEY and CDR2 SVGAGI. V shed 4 bases, J shed 5 bases, and the junction held 9 bases outside the gene matches. In DNA form, the CDR3 reads TGTGCCAGCAGTTCCTTCTCAGGGGGCAGGGAGACCCAGTACTTC. This translates into CASSSFSGGRETQYF.

The V call is TRBV7-9, the J call TRBJ2-1; TRBD1 might be the D (6 bases). Deletions cut 4 bases from V and 4 bases from J, with 14 bases between. Germline lookup yields CDR1 SEHNR and CDR2 FQNEAQ (reference sequence). The CDR3 is 15 amino acids. As DNA, the CDR3 is TGTGCCAGCAGCTCGGACAGACCCTTTTACAATGAGCAGTTCTTC. Its protein product is CASSSDRPFYNEQFF.

The chain couples TRBV19 to TRBJ2-7, with 11 positions matching TRBD2. After removal of 5 bases from V and 0 bases from J, the junction contained 3 bases not matched to a gene. The CDR3 runs 15 residues. Per the germline V gene, CDR1 is LNHDA and CDR2 is SQIVND (reference sequence). The CDR3 protein is CASSETSGGSYEQYF. CDR3 nucleotides: TGTGCCAGTAGTGAAACTAGCGGGGGCTCCTACGAGCAGTACTTC. Complete variable domain (other parts from reference TRBV19 and TRBJ2-7): DGGITQSPKYLFRKEGQNVTLSCEQNLNHDAMYWYRQDPGQGLRLIYYSQIVNDFQKGDIAEGYSVSREKKESFPLTVTSAQKNPTAFYLCASSETSGGSYEQYFGPGTRLTVT.

This chain joins TRBV19 and TRBJ1-5, with TRBD1 identical over 8 bases. The CDR3 spans 15 residues. The trim removed 4 bases at V and 5 bases at J, leaving 7 bases unmatched. The germline V gene has CDR1 LNHDA and CDR2 SQIVND (reference sequence). The CDR3 loop is CASSTKSRGHQPQHF. CDR3 coding DNA: TGTGCCAGTAGTACCAAATCCAGGGGGCATCAGCCCCAGCATTTT.

This chain connects TRBV6-5 to TRBJ1-2, with 8 bases identical to TRBD1. CDR1 is MNHEY, CDR2 SVGAGI, per germline. CDR3 length equals 14 residues. V shed 6 bases and J 2 bases; nucleotides not matched to a gene: 5. CDR3 loop: CASRRDRRNYGYTF. The CDR3 nucleotides are TGTGCCAGCAGACGGGACAGGAGAAACTATGGCTACACCTTC.

The chain recombines TRBV6-5 with TRBJ1-2; 12 bases map to TRBD1. This CDR3 spans 14 amino acids. CDR1 is MNHEY, CDR2 SVGAGI, per germline. The trim removed 6 bases at V and 8 bases at J, leaving 7 bases unmatched. The CDR3 reads CASSQGTGGWGYTF. The CDR3 DNA is TGTGCCAGCAGCCAGGGGACAGGGGGCTGGGGCTACACCTTC.

The V gene is TRBV5-5, the J gene TRBJ2-1; 8 nucleotides line up with TRBD1. The germline V gene encodes CDR1 SGHKS and CDR2 YYEKEE (reference sequence). The J segment lost 6 bases and the V segment lost 4 bases, leaving 9 bases of the junction unmatched. The CDR3 has 15 residues. In DNA form, the CDR3 reads TGTGCCAGCAGCAGACTCCGGGACAGGCCCAATGAGCAGTTCTTC. It codes for CASSRLRDRPNEQFF.

J is TRBJ1-4 and V is TRBV5-1; the D is unclear. Germline values: CDR1 SGHRS, CDR2 YFSETQ. The length of the CDR3 is 13 residues. With 4 bases removed from V and 1 base from J, the gap between germline ends came to 5 bases. The CDR3: CASSPGTNEKLFF. Here the CDR3 DNA reads TGCGCCAGCAGCCCGGGAACTAATGAAAAACTGTTTTTT.

The chain employs TRBV27 and TRBJ1-2; maybe TRBD1 (6 bases). The germline V gene has CDR1 MNHEY and CDR2 SMNVEV (reference sequence). CDR3 size: 14 residues. With 7 bases removed from V and 0 bases from J, the gap between germline ends came to 12 bases. The CDR3 DNA follows: TGTGCCAGCACCCAAACAGGGCCTAACTATGGCTACACCTTC. This gives the protein CASTQTGPNYGYTF.

The chain employs TRBV19 and TRBJ2-1, with TRBD1 matching over 8 bases. This CDR3 is built from 14 residues. The germline V gene encodes CDR1 LNHDA and CDR2 SQIVND (reference sequence). The J segment lost 8 bases and the V segment lost 1 base, leaving 4 bases of the junction unmatched. CDR3 nucleotides: TGTGCCAGTAGTATAGCGGGACAGGTTTATGAGCAGTTCTTC. It translates to CASSIAGQVYEQFF.

On this clone itself: This same CDR3 is encoded by further DNA sequences in the sample. The chain carries TRBV18 and TRBJ2-5; tentatively, D is TRBD1 (5 bases). Trimming took off 4 bases at V and 1 base at J, with 7 bases between the two ends. The CDR3 totals 13 residues. Germline V gives CDR1 KGHSH, CDR2 LQKENI. The CDR3 DNA sequence: TGTGCCAGCTCACGGGGCAGCCAAGAGACCCAGTACTTC. Its translation: CASSRGSQETQYF.

The chain has TRBV11-3 and TRBJ2-7, with D maybe TRBD1 (6 bases). The CDR3 length is 13 residues. CDR1 is SGHNT, CDR2 YENEEA, per germline. With 3 bases removed from V and 7 bases from J, the gap between germline ends came to 13 bases. Here the CDR3 DNA reads TGTGCCAGCAGCTTGGACAGCCGGCGGGAGCAGTACTTC. Encoded protein: CASSLDSRREQYF.

V gene TRBV2 combines with J gene TRBJ2-5, with D possibly matching TRBD1 (5 bases). Germline lookup yields CDR1 SNHLY and CDR2 FYNNEI. The CDR3 runs to 13 residues. The V and J ends lost 6 bases and 4 bases respectively, with 12 bases between them. CDR3 protein: CASRPTGVETQYF. The CDR3 DNA reads TGTGCCAGCAGACCCACAGGAGTAGAGACCCAGTACTTC.

The chain uses TRBV9 and TRBJ2-7, with a weak D call TRBD1 (5 bases). Trimming took off 4 bases at V and 0 bases at J, with 14 bases between the two ends. CDR1 and CDR2 (germline): SGDLS, YYNGEE. The CDR3 totals 15 residues. In DNA, the CDR3 is TGTGCCAGCAGCCCGAGACAGACCCACTCCTACGAGCAGTACTTC. Translating it yields CASSPRQTHSYEQYF.

This chain uses TRBV27 with TRBJ1-6; tentatively, D is TRBD1 (5 bases). CDR3 length equals 16 residues. Germline-derived CDR1 and CDR2 are MNHEY and SMNVEV (reference sequence). V dropped 5 bases and J dropped 5 bases, with 16 bases sitting between them. This CDR3 reads CASSPNTGLHNSPLHF. DNA of the CDR3: TGTGCCAGCAGTCCGAATACGGGACTTCATAATTCACCCCTCCACTTT.

The table lists this clone with a few counts. CDR3 in amino acids: CASHGGNTYEQYF. The CDR3 DNA reads TGTGCTAGTCACGGGGGAAATACCTACGAGCAGTACTTC. The V call is TRBV12-5, the J call TRBJ2-7; possibly TRBD2 for D (6 bases). CDR1 and CDR2 from the germline V gene are LGHNT and FRNRAP. There are 13 residues in the CDR3. Trimming shortened V by 8 bases and J by 2 bases, and 13 bases separated the two germline ends.